One sample yielded the 21 T cell receptor beta chains listed below, sequenced in a study of blood T cell repertoires in COVID-19. Using immunoSEQ multiplex PCR, the repertoire was profiled, and TCRdb retains in-frame clones only, with some absent. The sample includes 200,000 to 300,000 clones, less than 90% of them seen just once. What was sequenced was peripheral blood. The receptors were gathered from a man aged 30 to 39 with active or convalescent COVID-19.

The chain links TRBV10-1 to TRBJ1-5; 9 nucleotides match TRBD1. Germline V gene sequence: CDR1 WNHNN, CDR2 SYGVQD (reference sequence). J lost 5 bases, V lost 3 bases, and 5 bases had no gene match. There are 15 residues in the CDR3. The CDR3 reads CASSEGTGQDQPQHF. In nucleotides, the CDR3 is TGCGCCAGCAGTGAAGGGACAGGGCAGGATCAGCCCCAGCATTTT.

J is TRBJ2-7 and V is TRBV2; 7 nucleotides align to TRBD2. This CDR3 comprises 12 residues. Germline CDR1 SNHLY, CDR2 FYNNEI. V was pared by 6 bases and J by 7 bases, with 6 bases of the junction left unmatched. The CDR3 DNA reads TGTGCCAGCAGCGCCACCGGGAGGGAGCAGTACTTC. Encoded protein: CASSATGREQYF. Full variable domain (outside the CDR3, taken from reference TRBV2 and TRBJ2-7): EPEVTQTPSHQVTQMGQEVILRCVPISNHLYFYWYRQILGQKVEFLVSFYNNEISEKSEIFDDQFSVERPDGSNFTLKIRSTKLEDSAMYFCASSATGREQYFGPGTRLTVT.

This clone was seen a handful of times. The V gene is TRBV4-1, the J gene TRBJ1-4, with D perhaps matching TRBD1 (6 bases). Germline V CDR1 and CDR2: MGHRA, YSYEKL. The CDR3 runs 15 residues. V lost 3 bases and J 5 bases, leaving 13 bases between the germline ends. CDR3 residues: CASSHRGDLNEKLFF. The CDR3 coding sequence is TGCGCCAGCAGCCACAGGGGTGATCTCAATGAAAAACTGTTTTTT.

This clone was seen more than once but under ten times. The DNA for the CDR3 is TGTGCCAGCAGCATAGGATTTTCAACAGGGTCGTGGGATGAAAAACTGTTTTTT. Protein: CASSIGFSTGSWDEKLFF. V usage is TRBV2 and J usage is TRBJ1-4; D might be TRBD1 (6 bases). The length of the CDR3 is 18 residues. V lost 6 bases to trimming and J lost 6 bases, with 26 bases between them. CDR1 is SNHLY, CDR2 FYNNEI, per germline.

The rearrangement links TRBV2 to TRBJ2-3; 7 bases match TRBD2. Germline V gene lookup returns CDR1 SNHLY and CDR2 FYNNEI. Trimming at V came to 4 bases and at J to 2 bases, leaving 9 bases not matched to a gene. The CDR3 is made up of 16 amino acids. The CDR3 loop reads CASSAGAGESTDTQYF. The CDR3, as DNA: TGTGCCAGCAGTGCCGGGGCGGGGGAGTCCACAGATACGCAGTATTTT.

The chain is built from TRBV5-8 and TRBJ1-4; D gene unclear. The V end lost 1 base, the J end lost 5 bases, and 9 bases lay between the germline ends. The CDR3 sequence is 14 residues long. CDR1 and CDR2 from the germline V gene are SGHTS and YDEGEE. CDR3 residues: CASSLSYGNEKLFF. The CDR3 DNA reads as TGTGCCAGCAGCTTGAGTTACGGGAATGAAAAACTGTTTTTT.

The chain links TRBV2 to TRBJ2-2, with D unclear. V was trimmed by 2 bases and J by 6 bases, leaving 7 bases between them. The V gene's germline CDR1 is SNHLY and CDR2 FYNNEI. This CDR3 spans 13 amino acids. The chain's CDR3 is CASSEHFAGELFF. The DNA of the CDR3 is TGTGCCAGCAGTGAACATTTTGCCGGGGAGCTGTTTTTT.

The gene calls are TRBV6-5 and TRBJ1-6; no clear D. There are 16 residues in the CDR3. Germline CDR1 reads MNHEY; CDR2 reads SVGAGI. The V and J ends lost 0 bases and 9 bases respectively, with 15 bases between them. The CDR3 region is CASSYSREMVGSPLHF. The CDR3 DNA sequence: TGTGCCAGCAGTTACTCGCGGGAAATGGTCGGTTCACCCCTCCACTTT.

This rearrangement joins TRBV2 to TRBJ1-1; a possible D gene is TRBD1 (6 bases). The CDR3 is 14 residues long. CDR1 is SNHLY and CDR2 is FYNNEI in the germline V gene. Trimming removed 6 bases at V and 0 bases at J, with 11 bases between. The chain's CDR3 is CASRSRGMNTEAFF. In DNA, the CDR3 is TGTGCCAGCAGAAGCAGGGGCATGAACACTGAAGCTTTCTTT.

V gene TRBV6-2 or TRBV6-3 combines with J gene TRBJ2-2; no clear D gene. Germline-derived CDR1 and CDR2 are MNHEY and SVGEGT. The length of the CDR3 is 11 residues. V gave up 4 bases and J gave up 7 bases, with 4 bases separating them. The CDR3 here is CASSSYGELFF. CDR3 DNA: TGTGCCAGCAGTTCGTACGGGGAGCTGTTTTTT.

The chain combines TRBV11-2 with TRBJ2-4; TRBD2 matches 9 bases. The V and J ends lost 3 bases and 15 bases, in that order; junction bases with no gene match: 12. Germline assignment: CDR1 SGHAT and CDR2 FQNNGV. The CDR3 runs 14 residues. The CDR3 here is CASSLGGGAPPRYF. Here the CDR3 DNA reads TGTGCCAGCAGCTTGGGCGGGGGGGCCCCACCTAGGTACTTC. The full variable domain, its missing parts supplied by reference TRBV11-2 and TRBJ2-4, is EAGVAQSPRYKIIEKRQSVAFWCNPISGHATLYWYQQILGQGPKLLIQFQNNGVVDDSQLPKDRFSAERLKGVDSTLKIQPAKLEDSAVYLCASSLGGGAPPRYFGAGTRLSVL.

The chain carries TRBV3-1 (or the pseudogene TRBV3-2) and TRBJ1-4; 11 nucleotides align to TRBD1. The trim removed 4 bases at V and 1 base at J, leaving 5 bases unmatched. The germline gives CDR1 LGHDT, CDR2 YNNKEL (reference sequence). The CDR3 spans 17 residues. The CDR3 DNA sequence: TGTGCCAGCAGCCCATCGGACAGGGGGCAAACTAATGAAAAACTGTTTTTT. Translating it yields CASSPSDRGQTNEKLFF.

The chain is built from TRBV7-9 and TRBJ1-2, with 9 bases aligning to TRBD1. This CDR3 comprises 15 residues. The trim removed 2 bases at V and 4 bases at J, leaving 5 bases unmatched. Germline-derived CDR1 and CDR2 are SEHNR and FQNEAQ (reference sequence). DNA for the CDR3: TGTGCCAGCAGCTTAAATAGGGACAGGGTCTATGGCTACACCTTC. It translates to CASSLNRDRVYGYTF.

This sequence joins TRBV2 and TRBJ1-6; D is unclear. The CDR3 totals 15 residues. V gave up 7 bases and J gave up 3 bases, with 13 bases separating them. Germline assignment: CDR1 SNHLY and CDR2 FYNNEI. CDR3: CASIGGGNYNSPLHF. In DNA, the CDR3 is TGTGCCAGCATTGGAGGTGGAAACTATAATTCACCCCTCCACTTT.

The chain carries TRBV19 and TRBJ2-7; D remains unclear. CDR1 is LNHDA, CDR2 SQIVND, per germline (reference sequence). This CDR3 spans 13 amino acids. Trimming removed 5 bases at V and 7 bases at J, with 15 bases between. In nucleotides, the CDR3 is TGTGCCAGTAGTCAGGCAGCCCTACGGGAGCAGTACTTC. This codes for CASSQAALREQYF.

V and J are TRBV13 and TRBJ2-1; 9 bases match TRBD2. The CDR3 covers 15 residues. After removal of 1 base from V and 7 bases from J, the junction contained 5 bases not matched to a gene. The germline CDR1 and CDR2 sequences are PRHDT and FYEKMQ (reference sequence). The CDR3 is CASSLDAGGFNEQFF. Here the CDR3 DNA reads TGTGCCAGCAGCTTAGATGCGGGGGGGTTTAATGAGCAGTTCTTC.

This clone has only a few counts. This rearrangement joins TRBV12-3 or TRBV12-4 to TRBJ1-3; the D gene is possibly TRBD1 (6 bases). CDR3 length: 13 amino acids. The V end lost 6 bases, the J end lost 2 bases, and 8 bases lay between the germline ends. For the CDR3, the DNA is TGTGCCAGCAGAACAGGGACTGGAAACACCATATATTTT. The encoded protein is CASRTGTGNTIYF.

This clone has only a few counts. This chain links TRBV11-3 with TRBJ2-7, with 8 nucleotides matching TRBD2. This CDR3 region has 16 residues. CDR1 and CDR2 (germline): SGHNT, YENEEA. J lost 5 bases, V lost 5 bases, and 14 bases had no gene match. The CDR3 region has the DNA TGTGCCAGCAGCCCCGGGGGGGCACAGGGCGTACACGAGCAGTACTTC. This gives the protein CASSPGGAQGVHEQYF.

The chain recombines TRBV7-2 with TRBJ2-7; 9 nucleotides line up with TRBD2. The CDR3 loop spans 13 amino acids. Trimming cost V 5 bases and J 9 bases; bases outside gene matches: 8. The V gene's germline CDR1 is SGHTA and CDR2 FQGNSA. The DNA for the CDR3 is TGTGCCAGCAGCCGCGGGGGGGGTCCTTGGCAGTACTTC. Protein: CASSRGGGPWQYF.

This chain joins TRBV5-1 and TRBJ2-1, with 7 bases aligning to TRBD2. This CDR3 has 15 amino acids. Germline lookup yields CDR1 SGHRS and CDR2 YFSETQ. J was trimmed by 4 bases and V by 4 bases; bases with no gene match: 8. The chain's CDR3 is CASSASGAPYNEQFF. CDR3 sequence (DNA): TGCGCCAGCAGCGCAAGCGGGGCCCCGTACAATGAGCAGTTCTTC.

This clone has only a few counts. The CDR3 region has the DNA TGTGCCAGCAGCTTGGGTCTTCTAGCGGAGGGCTACGAGCAGTACTTC. Translating gives CASSLGLLAEGYEQYF. This chain uses TRBV11-2 with TRBJ2-7; 7 nucleotides line up with TRBD2. Germline V lookup: CDR1 SGHAT, CDR2 FQNNGV. V lost 3 bases and J lost 3; bases outside the gene matches: 11. The CDR3 is 16 residues long.